Here is one T cell receptor (beta chain) with its context. This clone's antigen is unknown. Base-call qualities are not available, and no considerably larger clone is one nucleotide away. These data are taken from a study of blood T cell repertoires in COVID-19 (dated by TCRdb to 2020 to 2021). For the wider study: Samples from collaborators originated in the United States, Italy and Spain and spanned both the acute and convalescent phases of COVID-19. The material from the prospective study consisted of cDNA or gDNA derived from T cells, B-cell-depleted T cells, or PBMCs. A de-identified subject ID, COVID-19 status, age in years and sex were almost always included in the sample metadata. Where available, HLA class I and class II types were obtained from metadata supplied by the sample provider rather than from assay-based typing. A freely available public database, intended as a resource for researchers studying the immune response to SARS-CoV-2, is where the repertoires were released. Samples came from the ongoing ImmuneRACE study (first 160 participants) plus 1,254 subjects from 6 global collaborators. Deeply sampled blood TCRbeta repertoires from subjects exposed to, actively infected with, or recovered from COVID-19 were included in the dataset. Beyond this particular receptor, the publication reports: The amount of clinical and demographic metadata varied by source and participant and was provided uncurated.

TCRbeta CDR3 regions were amplified from genomic DNA using the immunoSEQ Assay, a bias-controlled multiplex PCR. The paper's processing steps were these. Nucleated cell counts per sample were estimated from amplification of reference gene primers within the assay. To quantify the absolute abundance of each unique TCRbeta CDR3 rearrangement, sequence reads were collapsed and filtered. For each sample, productive Simpson clonality was calculated as the square root of Simpson's diversity index across productive rearrangements. Sourced from immuneACCESS, this table was stored by TCRdb with only in-frame sequences that have V and J called. A share of the clones is absent; for the studies checked, an unresolved V gene accounts for under half, and the remainder has no known explanation. D and trimming come from the DNA, and the V and J calls and clone size come from that table. For this sample the table gives some 110,000 clones, of which around 86% were detected only once. Of the sample, approximately 4.7% falls within the top ten clones.

Whole blood was collected in K2EDTA tubes by collaborating institutions according to the institutions' own protocols. Collaborator samples were shipped for TCRbeta analysis as frozen whole blood, isolated PBMCs, or DNA extracted from either sample type. This TCR was sampled from a man in his forties with acute or convalescent COVID-19. Sequences were obtained from peripheral blood.

The DNA sequence is given as TGTGCCAGCAGCCCCCCGGGGGGGGGTGAAAAACTGTTTTTT. Its protein reads: CASSPPGGGEKLFF. This chain is built from TRBV3-1 (or the pseudogene TRBV3-2) and TRBJ1-4; TRBD1 is possibly the D segment (5 matching bases). For CDR1 and CDR2, the germline V gene (reference sequence) lists LGHDT and YNNKEL. Spanning cysteine to phenylalanine, the CDR3 consists of 14 amino acids. Just the 42-base CDR3 DNA is kept, in frame starting at base 1. Trimming removed 4 bases from V and 7 bases from J, leaving 13 bases between the germline ends.